This T cell receptor beta chain was documented in a study of T cells expressing NK-cell markers. Across the study: It was from sorted CD3+CD56+NKG2C+, CD3+CD56+NKG2C- and CD3+CD56-NKG2C+ T cells that TCR beta repertoires came. Seven HCMV-seropositive donors and one seronegative donor made up the eight sequenced donors.

The CDR3 totals 15 residues. Germline V lookup: CDR1 KGHSH, CDR2 LQKENI. The study, taken as a whole, reports: Of the CD8+ T cell pool in about six donors, roughly 1.0-7.0% was accounted for by dominant NKG2C+ clonotypes. A few donors likewise had their CD3+CD56-NKG2C+ fraction led by these clonotypes.

TCRdb re-called the 5' RACE reads and gives one entry per CDR3 protein, without DNA. The table for this sample gives roughly 380,000 distinct CDR3 sequences. Comments on this clonotype: As yet, its antigen is unknown.

The TCR was taken from a man between 18 and 69 years old in good health. The source material was blood T cells: a sorted CD56 or NKG2C T cell subset, CD4+ or CD8+ T cells, or bulk PBMC T cells (not recorded which). The chain joins TRBV18 to TRBJ2-3; TCRdb names TRBD1, which stays unverified in the absence of DNA. CDR3 region: CASSPLAGQKDTQYF.